A single sample is the source of the 5 T cell receptor beta chains below, sequenced in a study of cytomegalovirus exposure and HLA in healthy donors. The study ran its PCR with 60 Vbeta and 13 Jbeta primers. Profiling relied on immunoSEQ multiplex PCR, and the TCRdb table lists in-frame clones only, not all of them. The sample has about 130,000 clones. The material sequenced was PBMCs. The receptors derive from a woman aged 40 to 49 in good health and CMV-seropositive.

The rearrangement joins TRBV12-5 to TRBJ1-2; D uncertain. CDR1 is LGHNT and CDR2 is FRNRAP in the germline V gene. Trimming cost V 6 bases and J 10 bases, with 12 bases left between them. The CDR3 is made up of 11 amino acids. CDR3 DNA sequence: TGTGCTAGTGGCCCCACCCTACCCTACACCTTC. This encodes CASGPTLPYTF.

This chain uses TRBV5-1 with TRBJ2-7, with TRBD1 matching over 7 bases. Germline CDR1 and CDR2: SGHRS and YFSETQ. The CDR3 runs 15 residues. V was pared by 0 bases and J by 3 bases, with 6 bases of the junction left unmatched. CDR3 sequence reads: CASSLGQGSGYEQYF. The CDR3 region has the DNA TGCGCCAGCAGCTTGGGACAGGGAAGCGGCTACGAGCAGTACTTC.

The chain joins TRBV9 to TRBJ2-7; TRBD2 aligns across 12 bases. The V segment lost 3 bases and the J segment 5 bases; nucleotides outside the gene matches: 15. The CDR3 contains 18 residues. CDR1 is SGDLS, CDR2 YYNGEE, per germline. The CDR3 coding sequence is TGTGCCAGCAGCGAGCCCCGGGTGGCTAGCGGGAGGGGCAACGAGCAGTACTTC. It specifies CASSEPRVASGRGNEQYF. Looking up the rest from reference TRBV9 and TRBJ2-7 gives the full variable domain: DSGVTQTPKHLITATGQRVTLRCSPRSGDLSVYWYQQSLDQGLQFLIQYYNGEERAKGNILERFSAQQFPDLHSELNLSSLELGDSALYFCASSEPRVASGRGNEQYFGPGTRLTVT.

CDR3 region: CASSLYTDSSYEQYF. In DNA form, the CDR3 reads TGTGCCAGCAGCCTTTATACTGATAGCTCCTACGAGCAGTACTTC. This rearrangement joins TRBV9 to TRBJ2-5; D not resolved. The J call is uncertain, as TRBJ2-7 better fits the DNA end. CDR3 length: 15 amino acids. Germline CDR1 is SGDLS and CDR2 is YYNGEE.

V gene TRBV6-5 combines with J gene TRBJ2-7, with TRBD2 matching over 7 bases. The CDR3 loop spans 14 amino acids. Unmatched junction bases numbered 11, after V lost 6 bases and J lost 6 bases. Per the germline V gene, CDR1 is MNHEY and CDR2 is SVGAGI. The CDR3 DNA follows: TGTGCCAGCAGCTATGGACTAGAAACGGCCGAGCAGTACTTC. Protein product: CASSYGLETAEQYF.